This T cell receptor (beta chain) was profiled in a study of T cell repertoires in aging, cancer and after chemotherapy. A mixed TRB-A/B primer pool amplified rearranged TRB by multiplex touch-down PCR. TCRdb reprocessed the multiplex PCR reads with MiXCR, giving one entry per CDR3 protein. Seen here are about 9,500 distinct CDR3 sequences, about 35% observed once, and the top ten hold approximately 3.6%. Peripheral blood genomic DNA, not sorted cells or RNA, was the template. Study observations and caveats: Rebound thymic output was suggested by rising median generation probability during chemotherapy in each cancer cohort.

The CDR3 is 15 amino acids. V shed 4 bases, J shed 0 bases, and the junction held 3 bases outside the gene matches. Germline lookup yields CDR1 SEHNR and CDR2 FQNEAQ (reference sequence). To note about this clonotype: Its target is unknown.

The sample consisted of blood. The V gene is TRBV7-9, the J gene TRBJ2-1, with 7 bases fitting TRBD1. The source is a human donor in good health. In DNA form, the CDR3 reads TGTGCCAGCAGCTCTGACAGGGACTCCTACAATGAGCAGTTCTTC. It codes for CASSSDRDSYNEQFF.